This T cell receptor (beta chain) was profiled in a study of tumor and adjacent non-tumor tissue in lung cancer. The template was RNA from unsorted bulk tissue. The CDR3 has 16 amino acids. Trimming left V 4 bases short and J 6 bases short, with 22 bases between. Germline assignment: CDR1 MDHEN and CDR2 SYDVKM. TCRbeta libraries were built with three rounds of nested PCR, modified from ARM-PCR. TCRdb re-analysed the multiplex PCR reads in MiXCR, keeping a single row per CDR3 protein. The sample records 84,000 or so distinct CDR3 sequences, roughly 62% being singletons. The receptor was isolated from a man between 65 and 85 years old with non-small cell lung cancer. Sequences were obtained from lung tumor tissue. The V call is TRBV28, the J call TRBJ2-7; D tentatively reads TRBD1 or TRBD2 (5 bases each). The CDR3 region is CASSSAGTDGVGEQYF. CDR3 coding DNA: TGTGCCAGCAGTTCCGCCGGGACGGATGGCGTCGGCGAGCAGTACTTC.